The 20 T cell receptor beta chains presented below share a single source sample, sequenced in a study of T cell repertoires in cytomegalovirus infection. Antigens of these TCRs are unknown. TCRdb used MiXCR to reprocess the reads, holding one entry per CDR3 protein. This sample has a few hundred thousand distinct CDR3 sequences, with roughly 43% found just once. This specimen was cultured PBMCs, taken from culture after CMV antigen stimulation. The receptors originated from a human donor in good health (CMV status not recorded). Some clones in this sample may be carry-over from other donors' samples.

The chain links TRBV4-1 to TRBJ2-4; D is uncertain. V dropped 1 base and J dropped 12 bases, with 13 bases sitting between them. Per germline, CDR1 MGHRA and CDR2 YSYEKL. The CDR3 contains 13 residues. Here the CDR3 reads CASSQAPRARQYF. Written as DNA, the CDR3 is TGCGCCAGCAGCCAAGCCCCCCGCGCCCGTCAGTACTTC.

A few counts support this clonotype. J is TRBJ1-2 and V is TRBV14; no reliable D call. CDR1 and CDR2 (germline): SGHDN, FVKESK. There are 15 residues in the CDR3. V lost 5 bases to trimming and J lost 8 bases, with 21 bases between them. The DNA of the CDR3 is TGTGCCAGCAGCTATTGGAGTGGAGGACTAAGCGGCTACACCTTC. This encodes CASSYWSGGLSGYTF.

The sample holds many counts of this clonotype. The rearrangement joins TRBV7-2 to TRBJ2-3; 9 bases agree with TRBD2. Germline loops: CDR1 SGHTA, CDR2 FQGNSA. Germline trimming cut 1 base from V and 14 bases from J; bases unmatched to any gene: 16. This CDR3 contains 16 residues. CDR3: CASSLDPAGGSQRLYF. DNA for the CDR3: TGTGCCAGCAGCTTAGACCCAGCGGGGGGCTCTCAAAGATTGTATTTT.

The V call is TRBV3-1, the J call TRBJ2-7; D unresolved. Trimming left V 0 bases short and J 2 bases short, with 5 bases between. This CDR3 comprises 13 residues. The germline gives CDR1 LGHDT, CDR2 YNNKEL (reference sequence). In DNA, the CDR3 is TGTGCCAGCAGCCAAGAGGGCCCCTACGAGCAGTACTTC. Translation: CASSQEGPYEQYF.

This clonotype was seen a few times. The chain couples TRBV7-2 to TRBJ1-1; D possibly corresponds to TRBD1 (5 bases). The CDR3 is 14 amino acids. V lost 5 bases and J lost 5, with 15 bases in between. CDR1 and CDR2 (germline): SGHTA, FQGNSA. The CDR3 spells CASSHGGGWTEAFF. In DNA, the CDR3 is TGTGCCAGCAGCCATGGTGGGGGGTGGACTGAAGCTTTCTTT. Complete variable domain (other parts from reference TRBV7-2 and TRBJ1-1): GAGVSQSPSNKVTEKGKDVELRCDPISGHTALYWYRQSLGQGLEFLIYFQGNSAPDKSGLPSDRFSAERTGGSVSTLTIQRTQQEDSAVYLCASSHGGGWTEAFFGQGTRLTVV.

The V call is TRBV12-3 or TRBV12-4, the J call TRBJ2-5; possibly TRBD1 or TRBD2 for D (6 bases each). Deletions cut 7 bases from V and 0 bases from J, with 15 bases between. This CDR3 comprises 15 residues. CDR3 in DNA: TGTGCCAGCATCCGGAGGGGGGTCCACCAAGAGACCCAGTACTTC. Protein product: CASIRRGVHQETQYF.

This clonotype was counted only a few times. The rearrangement joins TRBV7-9 to TRBJ2-7, with unresolved D. The V gene's germline CDR1 is SEHNR and CDR2 FQNEAQ (reference sequence). The CDR3 runs 15 residues. The ends were cut back, 3 bases at V and 3 bases at J, with 15 bases in the middle. The CDR3 DNA reads TGTGCCAGCAGCTTTGGTCGAACAGCTGACTACGAGCAGTACTTC. Amino acids: CASSFGRTADYEQYF.

In this sample, this clonotype turned up a few times. The rearrangement links TRBV7-2 to TRBJ2-3, with D hard to call. Deletions cut 5 bases from V and 6 bases from J, with 12 bases between. There are 13 residues in the CDR3. Germline V gene data show CDR1 as SGHTA and CDR2 as FQGNSA. Here the CDR3 DNA reads TGTGCCAGCAGCCCCGCCGTGTGGGATACGCAGTATTTT. Amino acids: CASSPAVWDTQYF.

The V call is TRBV20-1, the J call TRBJ2-1; TRBD2 matches at 12 bases. CDR1 is DFQATT, CDR2 SNEGSKA, per germline (reference sequence). The CDR3 sequence is 16 residues long. The J segment lost 9 bases and the V segment lost 3 bases, leaving 12 bases of the junction unmatched. The chain's CDR3 is CSARDPLAGGGGEQFF. The CDR3 DNA follows: TGCAGTGCTAGGGACCCACTAGCGGGAGGTGGGGGTGAGCAGTTCTTC.

This clonotype appeared a few times. V is TRBV28 and J is TRBJ1-1; the D is unclear. This CDR3 has 15 amino acids. Per germline, CDR1 MDHEN and CDR2 SYDVKM. The V and J ends lost 2 bases and 5 bases respectively, with 15 bases between them. CDR3 nucleotides: TGTGCCAGCAGTTTACCTGACACGCCATGGACTGAAGCTTTCTTT. Translation gives CASSLPDTPWTEAFF.

The chain is built from TRBV7-8 and TRBJ2-7; D unresolved. V was pared by 3 bases and J by 5 bases, with 14 bases between. The CDR3 extends over 14 amino acids. Germline assignment: CDR1 SGHVS and CDR2 FQNEAQ. DNA of the CDR3: TGTGCCAGCAGCTTTACACAGCTGCTCCACGAGCAGTACTTC. Translated: CASSFTQLLHEQYF.

This clonotype has only a few counts. The gene calls are TRBV20-1 and TRBJ2-7, with TRBD1 matching over 11 bases. Losses at the gene ends were 5 bases for V and 4 bases for J; bases not matched to a gene: 7. This CDR3 is 14 amino acids long. Germline-derived CDR1 and CDR2 are DFQATT and SNEGSKA (reference sequence). CDR3 region: CSAHRDRGGYEQYF. For the CDR3, the DNA is TGCAGTGCTCACCGGGACAGGGGGGGATACGAGCAGTACTTC.

The gene calls are TRBV7-2 and TRBJ2-5; D is undetermined. The CDR3 covers 13 residues. V lost 4 bases, J lost 7 bases, and 13 bases lay in between. The V gene's germline CDR1 is SGHTA and CDR2 FQGNSA. The CDR3 spells CASSSTPYGTQYF. CDR3 bases: TGTGCCAGCAGCTCGACTCCCTATGGGACCCAGTACTTC.

This clonotype was counted a few times. The chain links TRBV7-8 to TRBJ2-5, with 8 positions matching TRBD1. CDR3 size: 14 residues. Germline loops: CDR1 SGHVS, CDR2 FQNEAQ. The J segment lost 5 bases and the V segment lost 2 bases, leaving 4 bases of the junction unmatched. The CDR3 DNA sequence: TGTGCCAGCAGCTTACAGGGGGCAGGGGAGACCCAGTACTTC. Encoded protein: CASSLQGAGETQYF.

This clonotype was observed a few times. V gene TRBV12-3 or TRBV12-4 combines with J gene TRBJ2-2, with D unclear. Trimming removed 5 bases at V and 5 bases at J, with 12 bases between. The CDR3 consists of 14 residues. The CDR3 nucleotides are TGTGCCAGCAGTCCAGGTTTCCGAACCGGGGAGCTGTTTTTT. It encodes CASSPGFRTGELFF.

This clonotype was observed at least ten times. The V and J genes are TRBV7-2 and TRBJ2-1; the match to TRBD2 covers 7 bases. Trimming at V came to 0 bases and at J to 7 bases, leaving 0 bases not matched to a gene. CDR1 SGHTA and CDR2 FQGNSA come from the germline V gene. The CDR3 totals 13 residues. CDR3 bases: TGTGCCAGCAGCTTAGCGGGAGGGAATGAGCAGTTCTTC. Its protein is CASSLAGGNEQFF. Combining the CDR3 with reference TRBV7-2 and TRBJ2-1 gives the whole variable domain GAGVSQSPSNKVTEKGKDVELRCDPISGHTALYWYRQSLGQGLEFLIYFQGNSAPDKSGLPSDRFSAERTGGSVSTLTIQRTQQEDSAVYLCASSLAGGNEQFFGPGTRLTVL.

The rearrangement joins TRBV30 to TRBJ2-7, with D possibly being TRBD2 (5 bases). Germline V gives CDR1 GTSNPN, CDR2 SVGIG (reference sequence). CDR3 size: 13 residues. V lost 4 bases and J lost 3, with 13 bases in between. CDR3 sequence reads: CAWTFRGSYEQYF. CDR3 DNA: TGTGCCTGGACCTTTCGAGGGAGCTACGAGCAGTACTTC.

The gene calls are TRBV4-3 and TRBJ2-3; 7 nucleotides line up with TRBD1. J was trimmed by 9 bases and V by 5 bases; bases with no gene match: 11. CDR1 and CDR2 from the germline V gene are LGHNA and YSLEER. CDR3 length equals 14 residues. CDR3 sequence: CASSSRQGGATQYF. CDR3 nucleotides: TGCGCCAGCAGCTCCCGACAGGGTGGCGCGACGCAGTATTTT.

The V gene is TRBV11-2, the J gene TRBJ2-1; 7 nucleotides align to TRBD2. Germline CDR1 SGHAT, CDR2 FQNNGV. The V and J ends lost 3 bases and 6 bases, in that order; junction bases with no gene match: 5. This CDR3 contains 14 residues. CDR3 bases: TGTGCCAGCAGCTTTACAGCGGGATTCAATGAGCAGTTCTTC. Encoded protein: CASSFTAGFNEQFF.

This sequence joins TRBV2 and TRBJ2-1, with 11 nucleotides matching TRBD2. Losses at the gene ends were 2 bases for V and 10 bases for J; bases not matched to a gene: 10. The CDR3 loop spans 16 amino acids. Germline V gene lookup returns CDR1 SNHLY and CDR2 FYNNEI. CDR3 loop: CASSETLGLAASEQFF. CDR3 nucleotide sequence: TGTGCCAGCAGTGAAACATTGGGACTAGCGGCTTCGGAGCAGTTCTTC.